This TCR beta chain appears in the sequencing data of a study of T cells in Graves' hyperthyroidism and ophthalmopathy. From RNA transcripts, TCR beta CDR3 regions were amplified. Initially, a first-round RT-PCR of the TCR CDR3 employed the HTBI primer set. One entry per CDR3 protein, called by TCRdb with MiXCR from the multiplex PCR reads. This table has more than 350,000 distinct CDR3 sequences, 12% to 15% appearing once. This clonotype was counted at least ten times. The study left out patients who had uncontrolled infection, other autoimmune disease, pregnancy or lactation. With 5 bases clipped from V and 5 bases from J, the junction kept 6 bases outside the gene matches. Germline CDR1 is SGHAT and CDR2 is FQDESV (reference sequence). This CDR3 is built from 15 residues.

This sequence was found in a woman aged 55 to 70 with Graves' ophthalmopathy. This chain links TRBV11-1 with TRBJ2-1; 10 nucleotides line up with TRBD2. The sequencing input was blood. In DNA form, the CDR3 reads TGTGCCAGCAGCATACTAGCGGGACCCCACAATGAGCAGTTCTTC. This codes for CASSILAGPHNEQFF.